Described below is a single T cell receptor beta chain sequence and its context. Germline CDR1 SGHNT, CDR2 YYREEE (reference sequence). This CDR3 contains 16 residues. V was trimmed by 3 bases and J by 0 bases, leaving 10 bases between them. This entry comes from a study of cytomegalovirus exposure and HLA in healthy donors. Though probably carrying unrecorded immune exposures, donors were nominally healthy at sampling. The PCR had 60 Vbeta and 13 Jbeta primers. TCRdb's table, derived via immunoSEQ multiplex PCR, lists solely in-frame clones and lacks some. The data hold about 200,000 clones, with around 76% observed a single time.

The V call is TRBV5-4, the J call TRBJ2-6; unclear D gene. Sequenced sample: PBMCs. The sequence came from a man aged 25-45 years in good health and CMV-seronegative. CDR3 amino acids: CASSSPRGSGANVLTF. The DNA for the CDR3 is TGTGCCAGCAGCTCCCCGAGAGGCTCTGGGGCCAACGTCCTGACTTTC.